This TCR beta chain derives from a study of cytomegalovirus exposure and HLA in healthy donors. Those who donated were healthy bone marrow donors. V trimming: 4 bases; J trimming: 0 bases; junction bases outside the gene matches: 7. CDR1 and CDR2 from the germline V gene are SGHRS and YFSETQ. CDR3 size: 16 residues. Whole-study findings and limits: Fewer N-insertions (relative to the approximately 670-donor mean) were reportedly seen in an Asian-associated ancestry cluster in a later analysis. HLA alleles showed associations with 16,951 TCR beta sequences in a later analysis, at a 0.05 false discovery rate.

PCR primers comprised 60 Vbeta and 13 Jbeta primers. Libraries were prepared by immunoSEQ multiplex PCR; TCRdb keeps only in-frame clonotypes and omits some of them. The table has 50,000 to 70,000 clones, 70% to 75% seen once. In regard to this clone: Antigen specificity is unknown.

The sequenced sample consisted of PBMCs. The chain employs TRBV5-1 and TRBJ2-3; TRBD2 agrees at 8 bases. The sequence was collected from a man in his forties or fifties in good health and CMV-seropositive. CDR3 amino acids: CASSPGGGPSTDTQYF. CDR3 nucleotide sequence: TGCGCCAGCAGCCCCGGCGGGGGGCCTAGCACAGATACGCAGTATTTT.